The 7 T cell receptor beta chains given below trace back to one sample, sequenced in a study of control samples from healthy donors and cancer patients. Produced via immunoSEQ multiplex PCR; TCRdb's table is partial and in-frame only. This table holds approximately 170,000 clones, 85% to 95% found once. What was sequenced was blood. The source of these receptors is a man younger than 40 in good health.

The chain carries TRBV5-1 and TRBJ2-3; a weak D match, TRBD1 (6 bases). Germline CDR1 and CDR2: SGHRS and YFSETQ. V gave up 0 bases and J gave up 3 bases, with 14 bases separating them. The CDR3 runs to 16 residues. This CDR3 is CASSLAYWDTTDTQYF. Written as DNA, the CDR3 is TGCGCCAGCAGCTTGGCCTATTGGGACACTACAGATACGCAGTATTTT.

The V and J genes are TRBV19 and TRBJ1-3; possible D gene TRBD1, 6 bases. This CDR3 contains 15 residues. Germline CDR1 reads LNHDA; CDR2 reads SQIVND (reference sequence). The V end was cut by 3 bases, the J end by 1 base, with 10 bases between. CDR3 sequence: CASSIDRPSGNTIYF. DNA for the CDR3: TGTGCCAGTAGTATCGACAGGCCTTCTGGAAACACCATATATTTT.

This chain uses TRBV3-1 (or the pseudogene TRBV3-2) with TRBJ2-7; D is perhaps TRBD2 (6 bases). Germline CDR1 LGHDT, CDR2 YNNKEL (reference sequence). With 4 bases removed from V and 3 bases from J, the gap between germline ends came to 16 bases. There are 15 residues in the CDR3. The CDR3 protein is CASSPGVVKFYEQYF. In DNA form, the CDR3 reads TGTGCCAGCAGCCCGGGGGTAGTCAAATTCTACGAGCAGTACTTC.

The chain has TRBV29-1 and TRBJ1-1; 10 positions match TRBD1. The CDR3 loop spans 12 amino acids. The junction had 1 base not matched to a gene; V was cut back by 5 bases and J by 4 bases. Looked up from germline, CDR1 is SQVTM and CDR2 is ANQGSEA. DNA of the CDR3: TGCAGCGTTTGGACAGGGGGCACTGAAGCTTTCTTT. Its translation: CSVWTGGTEAFF.

The V gene is TRBV15, the J gene TRBJ1-2; D unclear. CDR1 is LNHNV and CDR2 is YYDKDF in the germline V gene (reference sequence). Between the trimmed V and J ends, which lost 0 bases and 8 bases, there was a span of 13 bases. CDR3 length equals 14 residues. The CDR3 bases are TGTGCCACCAGCAGAGATATTGGAGGGAGAGGCTACACCTTC. Encoded protein: CATSRDIGGRGYTF.

This chain links TRBV18 with TRBJ2-7; D perhaps matches TRBD1 (5 bases). The germline CDR1 and CDR2 sequences are KGHSH and LQKENI. V was pared by 0 bases and J by 5 bases, with 8 bases between. This CDR3 is built from 13 residues. The CDR3 sequence is CASSPPTVDEQYF. The CDR3 nucleotides are TGTGCCAGCTCACCACCGACAGTCGACGAGCAGTACTTC.

Comment on this clone: Germline is not matched at one junction end, which may reflect a read error. The genes are TRBV18 and TRBJ2-1; no clear D. Germline V gene data show CDR1 as KGHSH and CDR2 as LQKENI. The CDR3 has 12 residues. CDR3 DNA sequence: TGTGCCAGCTTCTCGACCCGGCATGAGCAGCTCTTC. Protein: CASFSTRHEQLF.